This TCR beta chain was identified in a study of molecular identifiers for immune sequencing clone quantification. TCRdb analysed the PCR reads with MiXCR anew, one entry per CDR3 protein. The data contain roughly 300,000 distinct CDR3 sequences, roughly a quarter of them singletons. Worth noting for this clonotype: What it binds is not known. A much larger clone sits a single nucleotide away, making a read error possible.

Germline values: CDR1 KGHDR, CDR2 SFDVKD. V was clipped by 5 bases and J by 1 base, with 21 bases between them. CDR3 length equals 18 residues. Whole-study results and caveats: The study reportedly detected spiked Jurkat TCR RNA from one cell among around 1 million naive cells. Naive cells had under 1% of molecules in clones above 20 RNA copies, effectors over 99%.

Naive CD8 T cells were sorted as CD8+CD4-CCR7+CD45RA+. This TCR came from a human donor in good health. Some libraries in this study had Jurkat cell RNA spiked in. The chain combines TRBV24-1 with TRBJ2-3, with D perhaps given as TRBD1 or TRBD2 (5 bases each). The sequenced sample was naive CD8+ T cells from blood, with Jurkat cell RNA spiked in. Documented subset: FACS-sorted CD8+CD4-CCR7+CD45RA+ naive T cells. In nucleotides, the CDR3 is TGTGCCACCAGTGCCCCCCAGTGGGGGACGACTGGCACAGATACGCAGTATTTT. It specifies CATSAPQWGTTGTDTQYF.